The clone carrying this T cell receptor (beta chain) appeared many times. Germline lookup yields CDR1 MNHNS and CDR2 SASEGT. CDR3 length: 15 residues. The V gene lost 5 bases and the J gene lost 1 base, with 14 bases spanning the gap. Unique molecular identifiers were incorporated into the prepared TCRbeta library. TCRdb recomputed calls from the PCR reads with MiXCR, one row per CDR3 protein. The table lists about 400,000 distinct CDR3 sequences, 20% of them singletons, with over 3.5% in the top ten. This entry comes from a study of T-cell reconstitution after alpha-beta-depleted transplantation in children.

The clonotype comes from a human donor who donated a stem cell graft to a child with acute myeloid leukemia. This rearrangement joins TRBV6-1 to TRBJ1-2; D possibly corresponds to TRBD1 (5 bases). The material sequenced was PBMCs from the stem cell graft donor, taken from the stem cell graft. CDR3: CASSKGTLFNYGYTF. CDR3 sequence (DNA): TGTGCCAGCAGTAAGGGGACGCTCTTTAACTATGGCTACACCTTC.